This TCR beta chain was sequenced for a study of identical twins (dated by TCRdb to about 2016). In terms of the full investigation: TCR alpha and beta repertoires from monozygotic twins, unrelated adults of various ages and cord blood were deep-sequenced to test whether fetal clonotypes persist. To rule out contamination, replicate twin experiments were performed at different times with different library preparation protocols.

Worth noting for this clonotype: No antigen is known for it. Base quality data are lacking; no much larger clone is found one base away.

Every donor was a healthy Caucasian. Three pairs of female monozygotic twins, all aged roughly 18 to 29 years, were included in the twin cohort. RNA for TCR libraries was isolated from peripheral blood mononuclear cells. V and J lose 3 bases and 1 base, and a span of 8 bases separates them. Taken from cysteine to phenylalanine, the CDR3 has 15 residues. Kept here is only the CDR3 DNA, which spans 45 bases and is read in frame from base 1. CDR1 and CDR2 (KGHDR, SFDVKD) derive from the germline V gene. The study at large found these results: Conclusions relied on cross-sectional statistical analysis, since the same donors could not be followed over many years. In monozygotic twins, out-of-frame TCR alpha sharing was systematically underestimated by recombination models, although the models agreed with sharing between unrelated individuals. Out-of-frame TCR alpha sequences shared between twins showed an excess of low generation-probability sequences compared with coincidental sharing between unrelated individuals. Fewer insertions were carried by abundant cord blood beta clonotypes, a similar but weaker trend appeared in young adult naive repertoires, and no such trend appeared in memory repertoires. Zero-insertion analyses could be partly confounded by invariant T cells such as MAIT and iNKT, although diverse VJ usage argued against such confounding for most clonotypes. The excess sharing between twins in beta out-of-frame sequences was weaker because fewer shared sequences reduced the signal-to-noise ratio.

Library method: 5' RACE. The instrument given in TCRdb is Illumina HiSeq 2000. Template switching introduced a universal primer binding site; the final cDNA contained a unique molecular identifier, enabling accurate counting of TCR cDNA molecules. Specific primers in the conserved constant-segment region were used to synthesize first-strand cDNA for the TCR alpha and beta chains. To control for contamination, each cDNA library was double barcoded with a SMART-Mk sample barcode plus Illumina barcodes. TruSeq adapter sequences along with Illumina sample barcodes were introduced in two successive PCR steps. The TCR alpha and beta cDNA libraries were sequenced on the Illumina HiSeq platform using custom primers. Regarding the original processing steps: Raw reads were processed with MiGEC to extract unique molecular identifiers, and MiXCR was used to determine CDR3 positions. Recombination models were inferred per individual with the repgenHMM and IGoR tools using an EM algorithm. The tcR package in R was used for shared clonotype analysis, with sharing normalized by the product of cloneset sizes. To study raw recombination without the effects of thymic and clonal selection, out-of-frame nonproductive sequences were analyzed. The public reads were reanalyzed by TCRdb: fastp trimming at Q25, MiXCR alignment, in-frame beta chains only. Each entry merges the rows of one CDR3 protein and shows their most common DNA and genes. The V and J calls were not made by the authors but by TCRdb's processing. The sample table holds under 800,000 distinct CDR3 sequences, of which roughly 20% were seen once. The ten largest clones add up to roughly 4.3% of the sample.

The same data also went into a second study, on T cells expressing NK-cell markers. Looking at the second paper: Under ten donors provided sorted CD3+CD56+NKG2C+, CD3+CD56+NKG2C- and CD3+CD56-NKG2C+ T-cell subsets, whose TCR beta-chain repertoires were profiled. Of the eight sequenced donors, seven were found to be HCMV-seropositive and one was found to be HCMV-seronegative. In several experiments an anti-gammadeltaTCR antibody was added to restrict sorting to alphabetaTCR-expressing T cells. For about 6 donors, the dominant CD3+CD56+NKG2C+ clonotypes were among the top 10 CD8+ clonotypes and accounted for about 1.0-7.5% of CD8+ T cells. Those dominant clonotypes were again the most abundant among CD3+CD56-NKG2C+ cells in a few donors, at about 25-60.1%. It remained unclear whether the expanded NKG2C-expressing T cell clones were specific for HCMV antigens. Randomly selected healthy volunteers, three men and five women, were used as the eight sequenced donors. HCMV-specific IgG was detected in serum with a commercial ELISA kit to determine HCMV serostatus. For six donors, bulk peripheral blood T-cell repertoires were also sequenced from unsorted PBMC. Reads were demultiplexed and grouped by UMI with MIGEC, and clonotypes were assembled and quantified with MiTCR. To remove erroneous sequences, TCR cDNA sequences were retained only when supported by two or more reads. Downstream repertoire analysis used the tcR package, and clonotypes were matched across fractions by CDR3 nucleotide sequence plus V segment. VDJmatch was used to annotate antigen specificity against VDJdb, with one amino acid substitution in CDR3 permitted.

The receptor was derived from a woman aged 18-29 years in good health. The chain joins TRBV24-1 to TRBJ2-2; the D gene is perhaps TRBD1, from 6 matching bases. The specimen was PBMCs. The DNA reads TGTGCCACCAGTGATCCGGGACAGAACACCGGGGAGCTGTTTTTT. It translates as CATSDPGQNTGELFF.